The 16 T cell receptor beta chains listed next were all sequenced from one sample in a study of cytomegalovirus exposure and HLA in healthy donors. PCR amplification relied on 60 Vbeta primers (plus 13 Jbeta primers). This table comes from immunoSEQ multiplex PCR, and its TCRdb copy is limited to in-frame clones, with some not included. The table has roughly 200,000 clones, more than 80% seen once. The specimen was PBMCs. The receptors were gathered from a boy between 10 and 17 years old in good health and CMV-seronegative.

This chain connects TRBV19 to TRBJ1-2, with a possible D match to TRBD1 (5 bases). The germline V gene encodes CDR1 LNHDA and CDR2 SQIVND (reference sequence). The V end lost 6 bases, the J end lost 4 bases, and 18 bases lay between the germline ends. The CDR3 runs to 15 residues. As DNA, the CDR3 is TGTGCCAGTAGCGGTCGGGACTTTACCTTCTATGGCTACACCTTC. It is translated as CASSGRDFTFYGYTF.

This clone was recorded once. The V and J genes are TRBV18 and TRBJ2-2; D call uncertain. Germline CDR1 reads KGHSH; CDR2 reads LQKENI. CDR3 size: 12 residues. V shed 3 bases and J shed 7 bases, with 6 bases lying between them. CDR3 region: CASSPRGGELFF. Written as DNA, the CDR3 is TGTGCCAGCTCACCCAGAGGCGGGGAGCTGTTTTTT. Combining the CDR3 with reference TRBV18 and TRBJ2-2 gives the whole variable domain NAGVMQNPRHLVRRRGQEARLRCSPMKGHSHVYWYRQLPEEGLKFMVYLQKENIIDESGMPKERFSAEFPKEGPSILRIQQVVRGDSAAYFCASSPRGGELFFGEGSRLTVL.

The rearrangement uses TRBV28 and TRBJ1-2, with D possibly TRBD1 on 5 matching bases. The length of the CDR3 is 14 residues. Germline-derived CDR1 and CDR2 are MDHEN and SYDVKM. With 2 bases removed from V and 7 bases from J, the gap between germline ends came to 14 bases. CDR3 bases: TGTGCCAGCAGTTTAGGGGCGCCTCATGGTGGCTACACCTTC. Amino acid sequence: CASSLGAPHGGYTF.

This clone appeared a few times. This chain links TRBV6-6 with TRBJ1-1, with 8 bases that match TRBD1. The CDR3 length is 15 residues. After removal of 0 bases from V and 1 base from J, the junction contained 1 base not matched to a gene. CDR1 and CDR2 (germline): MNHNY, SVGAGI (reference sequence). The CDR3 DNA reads TGTGCCAGCAGTTACTCACAGGGGGGGAACACTGAAGCTTTCTTT. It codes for CASSYSQGGNTEAFF.

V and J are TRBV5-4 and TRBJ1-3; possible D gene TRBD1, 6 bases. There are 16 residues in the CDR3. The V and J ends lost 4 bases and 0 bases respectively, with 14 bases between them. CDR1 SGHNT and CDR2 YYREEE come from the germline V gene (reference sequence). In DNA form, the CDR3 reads TGTGCCAGCAGCCTGACGACAGGAAACTCTGGAAACACCATATATTTT. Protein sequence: CASSLTTGNSGNTIYF. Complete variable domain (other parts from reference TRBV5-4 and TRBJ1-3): ETGVTQSPTHLIKTRGQQVTLRCSSQSGHNTVSWYQQALGQGPQFIFQYYREEENGRGNFPPRFSGLQFPNYSSELNVNALELDDSALYLCASSLTTGNSGNTIYFGEGSWLTVV.

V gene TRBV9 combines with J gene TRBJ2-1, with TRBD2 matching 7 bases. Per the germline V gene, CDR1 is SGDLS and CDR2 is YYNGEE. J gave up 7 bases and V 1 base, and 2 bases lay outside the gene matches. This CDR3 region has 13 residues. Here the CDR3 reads CASSVLRGNEQFF. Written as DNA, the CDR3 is TGTGCCAGCAGCGTATTGCGGGGGAATGAGCAGTTCTTC.

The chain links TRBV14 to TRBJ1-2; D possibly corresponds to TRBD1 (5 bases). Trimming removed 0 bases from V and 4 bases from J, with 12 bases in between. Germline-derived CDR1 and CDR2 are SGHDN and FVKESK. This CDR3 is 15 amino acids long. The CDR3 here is CASSQDLEGIYGYTF. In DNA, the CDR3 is TGTGCCAGCAGCCAAGATCTGGAGGGGATCTATGGCTACACCTTC.

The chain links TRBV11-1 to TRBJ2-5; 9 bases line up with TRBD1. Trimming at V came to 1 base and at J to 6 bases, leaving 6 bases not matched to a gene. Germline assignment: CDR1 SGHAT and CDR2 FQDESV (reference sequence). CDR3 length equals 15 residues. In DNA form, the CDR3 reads TGTGCCAGCAGCTTAGGGACAGACAGGGGGAAGACCCAGTACTTC. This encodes CASSLGTDRGKTQYF.

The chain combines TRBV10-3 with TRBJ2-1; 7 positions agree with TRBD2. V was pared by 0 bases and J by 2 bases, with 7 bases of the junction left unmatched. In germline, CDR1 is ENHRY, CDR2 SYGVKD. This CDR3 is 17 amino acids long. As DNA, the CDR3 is TGTGCCATCAGTGAGTCCTTCGGCGGGAGAACCTACAATGAGCAGTTCTTC. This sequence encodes CAISESFGGRTYNEQFF.

The CDR3 DNA is TGTGCCAGCAGCGTAGAGACTAGCGTATCCTTCCGGGATGAGCAGTTCTTC. This translates into CASSVETSVSFRDEQFF. The rearrangement links TRBV9 to TRBJ2-1, with 8 bases matching TRBD2. CDR1 and CDR2 from the germline V gene are SGDLS and YYNGEE. This CDR3 has 17 residues. J was trimmed by 8 bases and V by 0 bases; bases with no gene match: 13.

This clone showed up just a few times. CDR3 nucleotides: TGTGCCAGCACTGAGTGGGACAACTACCACAATGAGCAGTTCTTC. It codes for CASTEWDNYHNEQFF. V is TRBV6-6 and J is TRBJ2-1; a weak D match, TRBD1 (6 bases). The CDR3 runs to 15 residues. Deletions cut 7 bases from V and 5 bases from J, with 18 bases between. The V gene's germline CDR1 is MNHNY and CDR2 SVGAGI (reference sequence).

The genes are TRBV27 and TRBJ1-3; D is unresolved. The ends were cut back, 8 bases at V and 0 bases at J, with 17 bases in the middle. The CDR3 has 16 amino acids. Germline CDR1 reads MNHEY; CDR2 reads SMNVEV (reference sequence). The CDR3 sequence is CASWSYKIISGNTIYF. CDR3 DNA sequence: TGTGCCAGCTGGAGCTACAAGATTATCTCTGGAAACACCATATATTTT.

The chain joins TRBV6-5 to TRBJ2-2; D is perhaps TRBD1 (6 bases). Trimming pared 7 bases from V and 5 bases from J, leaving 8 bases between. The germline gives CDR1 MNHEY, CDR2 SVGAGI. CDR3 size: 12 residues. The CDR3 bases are TGTGCCAGCAATAGGGGGACCGGGGAGCTGTTTTTT. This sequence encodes CASNRGTGELFF.

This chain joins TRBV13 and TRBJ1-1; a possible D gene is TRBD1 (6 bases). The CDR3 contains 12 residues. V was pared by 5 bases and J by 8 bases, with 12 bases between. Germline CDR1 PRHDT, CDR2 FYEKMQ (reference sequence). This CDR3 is CASSPTGREAFF. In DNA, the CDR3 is TGTGCCAGCAGCCCCACAGGGAGAGAAGCTTTCTTT.

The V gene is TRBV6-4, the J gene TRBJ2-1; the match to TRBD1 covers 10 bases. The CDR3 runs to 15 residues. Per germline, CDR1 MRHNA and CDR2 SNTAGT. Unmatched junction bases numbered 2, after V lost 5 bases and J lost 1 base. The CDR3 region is CASSMDRGSYNEQFF. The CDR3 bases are TGTGCCAGCAGTATGGACAGGGGGTCCTACAATGAGCAGTTCTTC.

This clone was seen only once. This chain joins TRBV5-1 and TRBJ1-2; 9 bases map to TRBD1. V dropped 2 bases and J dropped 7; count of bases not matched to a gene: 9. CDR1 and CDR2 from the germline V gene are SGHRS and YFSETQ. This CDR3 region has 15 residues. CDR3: CASSFDRDRVAGYTF. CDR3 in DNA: TGCGCCAGCAGCTTCGACCGGGACAGGGTCGCTGGCTACACCTTC.